Sequencing of this T cell receptor (beta chain) was carried out in a study of cytomegalovirus exposure and HLA in healthy donors. Study-wide points: Previously analyzed data showed that most TCR beta V segments were productive at a frequency of about 90% or about 30%. Reports indicated that the classifier achieved high specificity and sensitivity in diagnosing cytomegalovirus status.

V shed 11 bases, J shed 3 bases, and the junction held 14 bases outside the gene matches. The CDR3 length is 15 residues. Germline-derived CDR1 and CDR2 are SEHNR and FQNEAQ (reference sequence). Points on this clone: Antigen unknown.

The study ran its PCR with 60 Vbeta and 13 Jbeta primers. Only in-frame clones appear in the TCRdb table, and some are missing; sequencing was by immunoSEQ multiplex PCR. This table has some 240,000 clones, around 90% appearing once. The sample consisted of PBMCs. The clonotype originates from a girl aged 2-10 years in good health and CMV-seronegative. The chain employs TRBV7-9 and TRBJ2-7; TRBD2 aligns across 9 bases. CDR3 DNA sequence: TGTGCCCGAACCGGGCGGGGGGGGTTTCTCTACGAGCAGTACTTC. Its protein product is CARTGRGGFLYEQYF.